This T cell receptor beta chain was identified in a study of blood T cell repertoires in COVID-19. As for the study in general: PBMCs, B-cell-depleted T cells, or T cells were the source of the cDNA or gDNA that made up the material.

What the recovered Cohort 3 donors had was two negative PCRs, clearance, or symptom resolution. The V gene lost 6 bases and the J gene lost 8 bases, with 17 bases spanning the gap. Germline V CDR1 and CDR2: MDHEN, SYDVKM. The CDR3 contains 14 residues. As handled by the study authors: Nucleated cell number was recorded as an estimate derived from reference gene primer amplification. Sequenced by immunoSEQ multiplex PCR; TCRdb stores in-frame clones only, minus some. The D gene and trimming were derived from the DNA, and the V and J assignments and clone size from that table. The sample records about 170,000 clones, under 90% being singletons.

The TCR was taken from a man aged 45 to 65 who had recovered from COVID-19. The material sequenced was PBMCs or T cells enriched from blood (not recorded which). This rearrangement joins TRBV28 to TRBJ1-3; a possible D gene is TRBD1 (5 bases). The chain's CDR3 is CASSSLAGGHTIYF. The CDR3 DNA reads TGTGCCAGCAGCTCTTTAGCGGGGGGACACACCATATATTTT.